This T cell receptor (beta chain) originates from a study of T cell responses to AZD1222 COVID-19 vaccine. Study-level findings and limits: The reported proportion of spike-specific TCRs targeting unmutated variant regions was nearly half. Baseline serology detected seropositivity in only a handful of AZD1222 recipients.

Profiling relied on immunoSEQ multiplex PCR, and the TCRdb table lists in-frame clones only, not all of them. Found here are roughly 150,000 clones, more than 85% of them singletons; the top ten hold over 1%. The CDR3 is 13 amino acids. Germline assignment: CDR1 LNHDA and CDR2 SQIVND (reference sequence). V lost 6 bases to trimming and J lost 2 bases, with 10 bases between them. Pooling of second doses given at about 4 or about 12 weeks was done. In regard to this clone: Its antigen is undetermined.

The sequenced sample was peripheral blood, obtained 28 days after the second AZD1222 dose. The sequence was collected from an adult who received the AZD1222 COVID-19 vaccine. This chain uses TRBV19 with TRBJ1-2; a weak D match, TRBD1 (5 bases). CDR3 nucleotide sequence: TGTGCCAGTAGCCCTCAGGGAAACTATGGCTACACCTTC. It is translated as CASSPQGNYGYTF.